Listed below are T cell receptor beta chains from one sample, sequenced in a study of CD8+CD57+ T cells in acquired aplastic anemia. TCRdb re-derived calls from the reads in MiXCR, one entry per CDR3 protein. The repertoire holds roughly 250,000 distinct CDR3 sequences, with approximately 86% as singletons. The sample was sorted CD4+, CD8+, or CD8+CD57+ T cells (not recorded which) from PBMCs. The receptors come from a human donor with aplastic anemia. CDR3s include the opening cysteine and the closing phenylalanine or tryptophan. Fields, in order: CDR3 protein, CDR3 DNA, J gene, V gene, D gene, clone size. A D gene is named only where the DNA matches it firmly. Size is stated for part of the rows, as once, few or many counts, or as a class when the clone is expanded.

cdr3_aa: CSVVLGTGYGYTF; cdr3_nt: TGCAGCGTTGTACTTGGGACAGGGTATGGCTACACCTTC; j_call: TRBJ1-2; v_call: TRBV29-1; d_call: TRBD1; clone_size: once
cdr3_aa: CASGDYSIDTQYF; cdr3_nt: TGTGCCAGCGGCGATTACAGCATCGACACGCAGTATTTT; j_call: TRBJ2-3; v_call: TRBV5-1; d_call: -; clone_size: -
cdr3_aa: CASSLGAYVLTF; cdr3_nt: TGTGCCAGCAGCTTAGGGGCCTACGTCCTGACTTTC; j_call: TRBJ2-6; v_call: TRBV7-9; d_call: -; clone_size: -
cdr3_aa: CASSAGDRQGGNKYF; cdr3_nt: TGTGCCAGCAGCGCCGGGGACCGACAGGGAGGAAACAAGTATTTT; j_call: TRBJ2-3; v_call: TRBV9; d_call: -; clone_size: few
cdr3_aa: CASSLSGATDTQYF; cdr3_nt: TGCGCCAGCAGCTTGTCCGGTGCCACAGATACGCAGTATTTT; j_call: TRBJ2-3; v_call: TRBV5-1; d_call: -; clone_size: -
cdr3_aa: CASSSDSAYEQYF; cdr3_nt: TGCGCCAGCAGCTCGGACAGCGCCTACGAGCAGTACTTC; j_call: TRBJ2-7; v_call: TRBV5-1; d_call: -; clone_size: -
cdr3_aa: CASSFWVSGELFF; cdr3_nt: TGTGCCAGCAGTTTTTGGGTCTCCGGGGAGCTGTTTTTT; j_call: TRBJ2-2; v_call: TRBV27; d_call: -; clone_size: -
cdr3_aa: CASSLVRGDDTQYF; cdr3_nt: TGTGCTAGCAGCTTAGTACGAGGGGACGATACTCAGTATTTT; j_call: TRBJ2-3; v_call: TRBV7-9; d_call: -; clone_size: -
cdr3_aa: CSARGPMNTEAFF; cdr3_nt: TGCAGTGCTAGAGGACCGATGAACACTGAAGCTTTCTTT; j_call: TRBJ1-1; v_call: TRBV20-1; d_call: -; clone_size: many
cdr3_aa: CASSGRANGYTF; cdr3_nt: TGTGCCAGCAGTGGCCGCGCGAATGGCTACACCTTC; j_call: TRBJ1-2; v_call: TRBV25-1; d_call: -; clone_size: few
cdr3_aa: CASSLASIGGANIF; cdr3_nt: TGTGCCAGCAGCTTGGCCTCCATCGGGGGGGCCAACATCTTT; j_call: TRBJ1-6; v_call: TRBV7-9; d_call: -; clone_size: -
cdr3_aa: CASSNGQTYERYF; cdr3_nt: TGTGCCAGTAGTAATGGGCAGACCTACGAGCGGTACTTC; j_call: TRBJ2-7; v_call: TRBV19; d_call: -; clone_size: -
cdr3_aa: CASSLVPRDTTNYGYTF; cdr3_nt: TGTGCTAGTAGTTTGGTACCTCGAGACACAACTAACTATGGCTACACCTTC; j_call: TRBJ1-2; v_call: TRBV11-3; d_call: -; clone_size: -
cdr3_aa: CAICSARDRDKGDEKLFF; cdr3_nt: -; j_call: TRBJ1-4; v_call: TRBV10-3; d_call: -; clone_size: -
cdr3_aa: CTSSLAQTGYEQYF; cdr3_nt: TGTACCAGCAGCTTAGCACAGACTGGATACGAGCAGTACTTC; j_call: TRBJ2-7; v_call: TRBV11-1; d_call: -; clone_size: -
cdr3_aa: CATSRGSSGANVLTF; cdr3_nt: TGTGCCACCAGCAGAGGAAGCTCTGGGGCCAACGTCCTGACTTTC; j_call: TRBJ2-6; v_call: TRBV15; d_call: -; clone_size: -
cdr3_aa: CASSLGAVGYEQYF; cdr3_nt: TGTGCCAGCAGCTTAGGGGCAGTTGGATACGAGCAGTACTTC; j_call: TRBJ2-7; v_call: TRBV7-8; d_call: -; clone_size: -
cdr3_aa: CASSAGQGYNEQYF; cdr3_nt: TGTGCCAGCAGCGCCGGACAGGGGTACAACGAGCAGTACTTC; j_call: TRBJ2-7; v_call: TRBV27; d_call: TRBD1; clone_size: many
cdr3_aa: CASRTASDSYQPQHF; cdr3_nt: TGTGCCAGTAGGACAGCATCCGACAGCTATCAGCCCCAGCATTTT; j_call: TRBJ1-5; v_call: TRBV19; d_call: -; clone_size: -
cdr3_aa: CAGQADRETHNFALHF; cdr3_nt: TGTGCCGGACAGGCCGACAGGGAGACCCATAACTTCGCCCTCCACTTT; j_call: TRBJ1-6; v_call: TRBV7-9; d_call: TRBD1; clone_size: -
cdr3_aa: CASSLGGGSNNDYTF; cdr3_nt: TGTGCCAGCAGCTTAGGTGGAGGGTCAAATAATGACTACACCTTC; j_call: TRBJ1-2; v_call: TRBV7-8; d_call: -; clone_size: -
cdr3_aa: CASSSAEFTSGELFF; cdr3_nt: TGTGCCAGCAGCTCAGCGGAATTCACCTCCGGGGAGCTGTTTTTT; j_call: TRBJ2-2; v_call: TRBV7-4; d_call: -; clone_size: once
cdr3_aa: CASSRPPFGHQHF; cdr3_nt: TGTGCCAGTAGTAGGCCACCGTTTGGCCACCAGCATTTT; j_call: TRBJ1-5; v_call: TRBV19; d_call: -; clone_size: -
cdr3_aa: CASLEGRVHEQFF; cdr3_nt: TGTGCCAGCCTGGAGGGGCGGGTGCATGAACAGTTCTTT; j_call: TRBJ1-1; v_call: TRBV2; d_call: -; clone_size: -
cdr3_aa: CASSASGPWGETQYF; cdr3_nt: TGTGCCAGCAGTGCTAGCGGGCCTTGGGGAGAGACGCAGTACTTC; j_call: TRBJ2-5; v_call: TRBV7-3; d_call: TRBD2; clone_size: once
cdr3_aa: CASTLGRVPAGANYF; cdr3_nt: TGTGCCAGCACCCTAGGGAGGGTCCCCGCTGGGGCCAACTACTTC; j_call: TRBJ2-5; v_call: TRBV7-6; d_call: TRBD2; clone_size: -
cdr3_aa: CASSGHYTGELFF; cdr3_nt: TGTGCCAGCAGTGGTCATTACACCGGGGAGCTGTTTTTT; j_call: TRBJ2-2; v_call: TRBV6-5; d_call: -; clone_size: -
cdr3_aa: CASSQTAPGNTIYF; cdr3_nt: TGTGCCAGCAGCCAGACAGCCCCTGGAAACACCATATATTTT; j_call: TRBJ1-3; v_call: TRBV2; d_call: -; clone_size: -
cdr3_aa: CASSADSASYTQPLHF; cdr3_nt: TGTGCCAGCAGCGCCGACAGCGCCTCCTATACTCAGCCCCTCCACTTT; j_call: TRBJ1-6; v_call: TRBV7-8; d_call: -; clone_size: -
cdr3_aa: CASSERRPPTPNEQFF; cdr3_nt: TGCGCCAGCAGTGAGAGACGTCCCCCTACCCCCAATGAGCAGTTCTTC; j_call: TRBJ2-1; v_call: TRBV10-1; d_call: -; clone_size: -
cdr3_aa: CASGLAGGPEPYF; cdr3_nt: TGTGCCAGCGGCTTAGCGGGAGGTCCCGAGCCGTATTTT; j_call: TRBJ2-3; v_call: TRBV7-2; d_call: TRBD2; clone_size: -
cdr3_aa: CASSLTGTGRYEQTF; cdr3_nt: TGTGCCAGCAGCCTCACGGGAACAGGGCGCTACGAGCAGACCTTC; j_call: TRBJ1-2; v_call: TRBV7-9; d_call: -; clone_size: -
cdr3_aa: CATSSASQRATQYF; cdr3_nt: TGTGCCACCAGCAGCGCTAGTCAGCGAGCGACCCAGTACTTC; j_call: TRBJ2-5; v_call: TRBV7-4; d_call: -; clone_size: -
cdr3_aa: CASSESVTDEQYFF; cdr3_nt: TGTGCCAGCAGTGAATCTGTGACAGACGAGCAGTACTTCTTT; j_call: TRBJ1-5; v_call: TRBV7-8; d_call: -; clone_size: -
cdr3_aa: CASSADLAGNTEAFF; cdr3_nt: TGTGCCAGCAGCGCCGACCTCGCAGGGAACACTGAAGCTTTCTTT; j_call: TRBJ1-1; v_call: TRBV9; d_call: -; clone_size: -
cdr3_aa: CATSLCRRKETQFF; cdr3_nt: TGTGCTACCAGCTTATGCAGGAGGAAAGAGACCCAGTTCTTC; j_call: TRBJ2-1; v_call: TRBV7-7; d_call: -; clone_size: -
cdr3_aa: CASSKRTGTNEKLFF; cdr3_nt: TGTGCCAGTAGTAAGCGAACCGGGACTAATGAAAAACTGTTTTTT; j_call: TRBJ1-4; v_call: TRBV19; d_call: -; clone_size: -
cdr3_aa: CASSVAYTQGSGTFF; cdr3_nt: TGTGCCAGCAGCGTAGCTTACACACAGGGCAGTGGCACTTTCTTT; j_call: TRBJ1-1; v_call: TRBV9; d_call: -; clone_size: -
cdr3_aa: CASSLAPTGTQYFQFF; cdr3_nt: TGTGCCAGCAGCTTAGCCCCCACAGGTACGCAGTATTTTCAGTTCTTC; j_call: TRBJ2-1; v_call: TRBV7-6; d_call: -; clone_size: few
cdr3_aa: CASSSLPRGGQETQYF; cdr3_nt: TGTGCCAGCAGCTCCCTCCCGCGCGGGGGGCAAGAGACCCAGTACTTC; j_call: TRBJ2-5; v_call: TRBV7-3; d_call: TRBD2; clone_size: many
cdr3_aa: CATSGIADTQYF; cdr3_nt: TGTGCCACCAGTGGTATAGCAGATACGCAGTATTTT; j_call: TRBJ2-3; v_call: TRBV24-1; d_call: -; clone_size: few
cdr3_aa: CASSIGKNIYNEAFF; cdr3_nt: TGTGCCAGTAGTATAGGTAAGAACATCTACAATGAAGCTTTCTTT; j_call: TRBJ1-1; v_call: TRBV19; d_call: -; clone_size: once
cdr3_aa: CASSESGGEGWTEAFF; cdr3_nt: TGCGCCAGCAGTGAGTCCGGGGGGGAGGGGTGGACTGAAGCTTTCTTT; j_call: TRBJ1-1; v_call: TRBV10-2; d_call: -; clone_size: once
cdr3_aa: CASSVAGGANTGATF; cdr3_nt: -; j_call: TRBJ1-2; v_call: TRBV2; d_call: -; clone_size: once
cdr3_aa: CASSFGTRGKDTQQFF; cdr3_nt: TGTGCCAGCAGTTTCGGGACTAGGGGAAAAGATACGCAGCAGTTCTTC; j_call: TRBJ2-1; v_call: TRBV9; d_call: TRBD2; clone_size: -
cdr3_aa: CASSFHGGTGTQYF; cdr3_nt: TGTGCCAGCAGCTTTCACGGGGGCACCGGGACGCAGTATTTT; j_call: TRBJ2-3; v_call: TRBV7-9; d_call: -; clone_size: -
cdr3_aa: CANRVQRSGGSDEQFF; cdr3_nt: TGTGCCAACAGGGTACAAAGAAGCGGGGGGAGCGATGAGCAGTTCTTC; j_call: TRBJ2-1; v_call: TRBV7-3; d_call: TRBD2; clone_size: -
cdr3_aa: CASSRGNRGENQYF; cdr3_nt: TGCGCCAGCAGCCGTGGCAACAGGGGAGAGAACCAGTACTTC; j_call: TRBJ2-7; v_call: TRBV15; d_call: TRBD1; clone_size: -
cdr3_aa: CASSLALGGSTSFF; cdr3_nt: TGTGCCAGCAGCTTGGCGCTAGGTGGAAGTACGTCGTTCTTT; j_call: TRBJ2-3; v_call: TRBV7-9; d_call: -; clone_size: -
cdr3_aa: CASSLPAGPDAQYF; cdr3_nt: TGTGCCAGCAGCTTACCGGCAGGTCCCGATGCGCAGTACTTC; j_call: TRBJ2-7; v_call: TRBV7-8; d_call: -; clone_size: -
cdr3_aa: CASSKGLTGYSNQPQHF; cdr3_nt: TGTGCCAGTAGTAAAGGTCTAACAGGTTATAGCAATCAGCCCCAGCATTTT; j_call: TRBJ1-5; v_call: TRBV11-3; d_call: -; clone_size: -
cdr3_aa: CASSYGQTDTQHF; cdr3_nt: TGTGCCAGCAGTTACGGGCAGACAGATACCCAGCATTTT; j_call: TRBJ1-5; v_call: TRBV7-8; d_call: -; clone_size: -
cdr3_aa: CSVARNTEAFF; cdr3_nt: TGCAGCGTTGCCCGGAACACTGAAGCTTTCTTT; j_call: TRBJ1-1; v_call: TRBV29-1; d_call: -; clone_size: few
cdr3_aa: CASSSTGELFF; cdr3_nt: TGTGCCAGCAGCTCCACCGGGGAGCTGTTTTTT; j_call: TRBJ2-2; v_call: TRBV7-3; d_call: -; clone_size: few
cdr3_aa: CASSFQPDGGTHEQFF; cdr3_nt: TGTGCCAGCAGCTTTCAACCAGACGGGGGAACCCATGAGCAGTTCTTC; j_call: TRBJ2-1; v_call: TRBV7-8; d_call: -; clone_size: -
cdr3_aa: CASNTPGQTDNSPLHF; cdr3_nt: TGTGCCAGCAACACACCGGGACAGACGGATAATTCACCCCTCCACTTT; j_call: TRBJ1-6; v_call: TRBV6-2/TRBV6-3; d_call: TRBD1; clone_size: -
cdr3_aa: CAIRSGDQETQYF; cdr3_nt: TGTGCCATCAGAAGCGGGGACCAAGAGACCCAGTACTTC; j_call: TRBJ2-5; v_call: TRBV10-3; d_call: TRBD2; clone_size: -